A single sample is the source of the 25 T cell receptor beta chains below, sequenced in a study of blood T cells in healthy people across ages. For the second PCR, which ran for about 7 to 11 cycles, a sample-barcoded 5' primer and a J-beta primer mix were used. One entry per CDR3 protein, called by TCRdb with MiXCR from the 5' RACE reads. The sample has around 1,000,000 distinct CDR3 sequences; about 25% are singletons. The same data also contributed to another study, on T cells of mothers and their children.

Sequencing was performed on blood. The receptors here all came from a girl aged 2-9 years in good health.

This clonotype was seen more than once but under ten times. This sequence joins TRBV12-3 or TRBV12-4 and TRBJ2-3; 9 nucleotides line up with TRBD1. V gave up 1 base and J gave up 7 bases; unmatched junction bases: 12. The CDR3 runs to 17 residues. For the CDR3, the DNA is TGTGCCAGCAGTTTAGGATCTGGACAGGGGCCCCGATATACGCAGTATTTT. Residues: CASSLGSGQGPRYTQYF.

Only a few counts were recorded for this clonotype. The V gene is TRBV2, the J gene TRBJ2-7; 7 bases line up with TRBD1. The CDR3 is made up of 13 amino acids. V shed 8 bases, J shed 0 bases, and the junction held 4 bases outside the gene matches. Germline-derived CDR1 and CDR2 are SNHLY and FYNNEI. The chain's CDR3 is CASRTGDSYEQYF. CDR3 sequence (DNA): TGTGCCAGCCGGACAGGTGACTCCTACGAGCAGTACTTC.

This clonotype occurred a few times. The rearrangement links TRBV29-1 to TRBJ2-3, with 7 positions matching TRBD2. Germline trimming cut 5 bases from V and 3 bases from J; bases unmatched to any gene: 11. Germline-derived CDR1 and CDR2 are SQVTM and ANQGSEA. The length of the CDR3 is 15 residues. In nucleotides, the CDR3 is TGCAGCGTTCGAGGCGGGAGCGTTCGTACAGATACGCAGTATTTT. Its translation: CSVRGGSVRTDTQYF.

The rearrangement joins TRBV29-1 to TRBJ2-1, with D possibly matching TRBD2 (5 bases). CDR3 size: 12 residues. The germline V gene has CDR1 SQVTM and CDR2 ANQGSEA. Trimming removed 7 bases from V and 7 bases from J, with 14 bases in between. CDR3 in amino acids: CSASQTTNEQFF. CDR3 nucleotide sequence: TGCAGCGCCTCCCAGACTACGAATGAGCAGTTCTTC.

The chain carries TRBV24-1 and TRBJ2-1; 8 bases are a match to TRBD2. The CDR3 length is 15 residues. Per germline, CDR1 KGHDR and CDR2 SFDVKD. Trimming at V came to 2 bases and at J to 6 bases, leaving 5 bases not matched to a gene. CDR3 DNA sequence: TGTGCCACCAGTGATTCAAGCGGGAGTGGCAATGAGCAGTTCTTC. It yields the protein CATSDSSGSGNEQFF.

The genes are TRBV11-2 and TRBJ1-4; D call uncertain. Per the germline V gene, CDR1 is SGHAT and CDR2 is FQNNGV. V lost 6 bases and J lost 0, with 11 bases in between. The CDR3 spans 15 residues. The CDR3 nucleotides read TGTGCCAGCAGACCCTCCGTCCCAACTAATGAAAAACTGTTTTTT. This translates into CASRPSVPTNEKLFF. The full variable domain, rest sourced from reference TRBV11-2 and TRBJ1-4, is EAGVAQSPRYKIIEKRQSVAFWCNPISGHATLYWYQQILGQGPKLLIQFQNNGVVDDSQLPKDRFSAERLKGVDSTLKIQPAKLEDSAVYLCASRPSVPTNEKLFFGSGTQLSVL.

The J gene is TRBJ1-1, the V gene TRBV10-2, with D uncertain. Trimming stripped 3 bases from V and 9 bases from J, with 11 bases between. This CDR3 comprises 12 residues. The V gene's germline CDR1 is WSHSY and CDR2 SAAADI. In DNA, the CDR3 is TGCGCCAGCAGTGATATTCGAGGACAAGCTTTCTTT. Translation: CASSDIRGQAFF.

The genes are TRBV27 and TRBJ1-5, with D uncertain. V was trimmed by 5 bases and J by 4 bases, leaving 12 bases between them. Germline-derived CDR1 and CDR2 are MNHEY and SMNVEV (reference sequence). The CDR3 extends over 14 amino acids. The CDR3 coding sequence is TGTGCCAGCAGTAACCGGGCCTTAAATCAGCCCCAGCATTTT. As protein: CASSNRALNQPQHF.

The V gene is TRBV4-1, the J gene TRBJ1-2; D is unclear. Germline CDR1 and CDR2: MGHRA and YSYEKL. This CDR3 is built from 14 residues. V was shortened by 1 base and J by 2 bases, with 8 bases between the two germline ends. CDR3 nucleotide sequence: TGCGCCAGCAGCCAAGTCAACAGAAACTATGGCTACACCTTC. Its translation is CASSQVNRNYGYTF.

The genes are TRBV20-1 and TRBJ1-4; 9 nucleotides align to TRBD1. The CDR3 totals 15 residues. Germline-derived CDR1 and CDR2 are DFQATT and SNEGSKA (reference sequence). Trimming at V came to 0 bases and at J to 8 bases, leaving 7 bases not matched to a gene. For the CDR3, the DNA is TGCAGTGCTAGAGATCGAGGACAGGGGAGGGAAAAACTGTTTTTT. It specifies CSARDRGQGREKLFF.

The chain joins TRBV9 to TRBJ1-2, with 10 bases matching TRBD1. This CDR3 contains 16 residues. Trimming took 0 bases from V and 5 from J; bases not matched to a gene: 7. CDR1 is SGDLS, CDR2 YYNGEE, per germline. The CDR3 sequence: CASSVGVGGQGYGYTF. Here the CDR3 DNA reads TGTGCCAGCAGCGTAGGGGTGGGGGGACAGGGGTATGGCTACACCTTC.

The rearrangement links TRBV28 to TRBJ2-6; TRBD1 matches at 7 bases. This CDR3 region has 15 residues. Germline CDR1 reads MDHEN; CDR2 reads SYDVKM. V lost 3 bases to trimming and J lost 4 bases; unmatched junction nucleotides: 3. The CDR3 region has the DNA TGTGCCAGCAGTTTCAGGGGGACCGGGGCCAACGTCCTGACTTTC. It yields the protein CASSFRGTGANVLTF.

The chain has TRBV5-1 and TRBJ1-2; D unclear. The CDR3 is made up of 14 amino acids. Trimming pared 2 bases from V and 2 bases from J, leaving 10 bases between. Per germline, CDR1 SGHRS and CDR2 YFSETQ. The CDR3 protein is CASSLTQENYGYTF. CDR3 in DNA: TGCGCCAGCAGCTTAACGCAGGAGAACTATGGCTACACCTTC.

This sequence joins TRBV29-1 and TRBJ2-7, with a tentative D call TRBD1 (6 bases). The CDR3 covers 14 residues. V was cut by 4 bases and J by 2 bases, with 15 bases left in between. Germline V lookup: CDR1 SQVTM, CDR2 ANQGSEA. The CDR3 nucleotides are TGCAGCGTTGGATTACCAGGGGCCACCTACGAGCAGTACTTC. This gives the protein CSVGLPGATYEQYF.

This clonotype was recorded a few times. This rearrangement joins TRBV20-1 to TRBJ1-2, with D perhaps matching TRBD1 (6 bases). Per the germline V gene, CDR1 is DFQATT and CDR2 is SNEGSKA (reference sequence). There are 13 residues in the CDR3. The V end lost 8 bases, the J end lost 4 bases, and 17 bases lay between the germline ends. The CDR3 region has the DNA TGCAGTCACCGCGCAGGGGACGCCTATGGCTACACCTTC. This sequence encodes CSHRAGDAYGYTF.

In this sample, this clonotype turned up a few times. The chain is built from TRBV25-1 and TRBJ2-7; D unclear. With 1 base removed from V and 0 bases from J, the gap between germline ends came to 10 bases. The CDR3 is 15 amino acids. In germline, CDR1 is MGHDK, CDR2 SYGVNS. CDR3 coding DNA: TGTGCCAGCAGTGAATTCGACCTTAGCTCCTACGAGCAGTACTTC. It translates to CASSEFDLSSYEQYF.

The table lists this clonotype with a few counts. The chain employs TRBV6-2 or TRBV6-3 and TRBJ2-7; no clear D gene. V gave up 4 bases and J gave up 5 bases, with 15 bases separating them. The CDR3 runs 14 residues. Germline values: CDR1 MNHEY, CDR2 SVGEGT. CDR3 sequence: CASSWTSGPDEQYF. The DNA for the CDR3 is TGTGCCAGCAGTTGGACGTCGGGTCCCGACGAGCAGTACTTC.

The V and J genes are TRBV7-8 and TRBJ1-1; no reliable D call. The germline V and J ends were trimmed by 3 bases and 2 bases, with 13 bases remaining between them. The CDR3 is 15 residues long. Germline V gene data show CDR1 as SGHVS and CDR2 as FQNEAQ. The CDR3 DNA reads TGTGCCAGCAGCTTGGTCCGGATGGGAAACACTGAAGCTTTCTTT. Amino acid sequence: CASSLVRMGNTEAFF.

In its sample, this clonotype was seen a few times. Written as DNA, the CDR3 is TGTGCCAGCAGCCTTGGTGGGACAGGGACCTACGAGCAGTACTTC. Translating it yields CASSLGGTGTYEQYF. This chain uses TRBV9 with TRBJ2-7; 9 bases align to TRBD1. V shed 4 bases, J shed 2 bases, and the junction held 7 bases outside the gene matches. The CDR3 length is 15 residues. Looked up from germline, CDR1 is SGDLS and CDR2 is YYNGEE.

This chain connects TRBV7-8 to TRBJ2-7, with 8 bases fitting TRBD2. The J call is in doubt because the DNA end fits TRBJ2-1 better. The CDR3 is made up of 14 amino acids. Germline values: CDR1 SGHVS, CDR2 FQNEAQ. The CDR3 nucleotides read TGTGCCAGCAGCCCGCGAGCGGGAGTTTGGGAGCAGTTCTTC. Translating gives CASSPRAGVWEQFF.

The CDR3 DNA is TGTGCCAGCAGCTCGGGCCGGGACAGGGCTAAGACCCAGTACTTC. Protein product: CASSSGRDRAKTQYF. The V gene is TRBV7-2, the J gene TRBJ2-5, with 9 bases identical to TRBD1. Germline V gives CDR1 SGHTA, CDR2 FQGNSA. The CDR3 consists of 15 residues. V was clipped by 4 bases and J by 6 bases; unmatched bases: 9.

The rearrangement links TRBV9 to TRBJ1-2, with 7 bases lining up with TRBD1. V lost 4 bases to trimming and J lost 5 bases; unmatched junction nucleotides: 17. The CDR3 loop spans 17 amino acids. Germline-derived CDR1 and CDR2 are SGDLS and YYNGEE. The CDR3 here is CASSSNPRDRLQYGYTF. CDR3 coding DNA: TGTGCCAGCAGCTCCAACCCCAGGGACAGACTTCAGTATGGCTACACCTTC.

About this clonotype itself: An end of the junction does not agree with germline; a read error may underlie this. The chain couples TRBV2 to TRBJ2-1; 10 bases agree with TRBD2. The germline gives CDR1 SNHLY, CDR2 FYNNEI. The CDR3 has 14 residues. In DNA, the CDR3 is TGTGCCACGTCCGGGACTAGCGCTTACAATGGGCAGTTCTTC. Encoded protein: CATSGTSAYNGQFF.

J is TRBJ2-3 and V is TRBV20-1; the D gene is possibly TRBD1 (6 bases). Germline CDR1 and CDR2: DFQATT and SNEGSKA (reference sequence). V gave up 1 base and J gave up 8 bases, with 16 bases separating them. The CDR3 loop spans 14 amino acids. The CDR3 DNA reads TGCAGTGCTAGAGTCATGACAGGCGAGGTTACGCAGTATTTT. This translates into CSARVMTGEVTQYF.

This clonotype turned up a few times. The chain carries TRBV6-2 or TRBV6-3 and TRBJ2-2; maybe TRBD2 (7 bases). V was clipped by 1 base and J by 3 bases, with 12 bases between them. The CDR3 is 16 amino acids. Per the germline V gene, CDR1 is MNHEY and CDR2 is SVGEGT. CDR3 nucleotides: TGTGCCAGCAGTTACTGGGGGGGGCCGGACACCGGGGAGCTGTTTTTT. It translates to CASSYWGGPDTGELFF.